Listed below are T cell receptor beta chains from one sample, sequenced in a study of Graves' ophthalmopathy and Graves' hyperthyroidism. TCRdb independently ran MiXCR on the multiplex PCR reads; one entry per CDR3 protein. This sample has 450,000 to 600,000 distinct CDR3 sequences; 39% occur once, and the top ten carry approximately 4.1%. Sample: peripheral blood or thyroid tissue (not recorded which). The receptor set was obtained from an adult man with Graves' hyperthyroidism. CDR3s include the opening cysteine and the closing phenylalanine or tryptophan. A D gene is named only where the DNA matches it firmly. Clone size, where shown, is once, few, many, or a class for clones that have expanded.

D gene: .
clone size: .
J gene: TRBJ1-2
V gene: TRBV4-1
CDR3 protein: CASSQNSGQISGYTF
CDR3 DNA: TGCGCCAGCAGCCAGAACTCCGGACAGATATCTGGCTACACCTTC

D gene: .
clone size: many
J gene: TRBJ1-1
V gene: TRBV10-3
CDR3 protein: CAITRDSNTEAFF
CDR3 DNA: TGTGCCATCACCCGAGACAGTAACACTGAAGCTTTCTTT

D gene: .
clone size: few
J gene: TRBJ1-1
V gene: TRBV7-8
CDR3 protein: CASSPRGRGLNTEAFF
CDR3 DNA: TGTGCCAGCAGCCCCAGGGGTCGGGGTCTGAACACTGAAGCTTTCTTT

D gene: TRBD2
clone size: many
J gene: TRBJ2-5
V gene: TRBV20-1
CDR3 protein: CSARVQLASAETQYF
CDR3 DNA: TGCAGTGCTAGGGTCCAACTAGCGTCGGCAGAGACCCAGTACTTC

D gene: TRBD2
clone size: once
J gene: TRBJ2-5
V gene: TRBV7-9
CDR3 protein: CASSFGGGGGQETQYF
CDR3 DNA: TGTGCCAGCAGCTTCGGTGGTGGCGGGGGCCAAGAGACCCAGTACTTC

D gene: .
clone size: few
J gene: TRBJ2-6
V gene: TRBV5-1
CDR3 protein: CASSSPTTNDGGSGANVLTF
CDR3 DNA: TGCGCCAGCAGCTCGCCCACCACTAACGACGGGGGCTCTGGGGCCAACGTCCTGACTTTC

D gene: .
clone size: many
J gene: TRBJ2-7
V gene: TRBV5-7
CDR3 protein: CASSYLAEQYF
CDR3 DNA: TGTGCCAGCAGCTATCTGGCTGAGCAGTACTTC

D gene: TRBD1
clone size: once
J gene: TRBJ1-6
V gene: TRBV12-3/TRBV12-4
CDR3 protein: CASCTGGHGNSPLHF
CDR3 DNA: TGTGCCAGCTGTACAGGGGGACACGGGAATTCACCCCTCCACTTT

D gene: .
clone size: many
J gene: TRBJ1-1
V gene: TRBV29-1
CDR3 protein: CSVEDHRATEAFF
CDR3 DNA: TGCAGCGTTGAAGATCACAGGGCCACTGAAGCTTTCTTT

D gene: .
clone size: .
J gene: TRBJ1-2
V gene: TRBV20-1
CDR3 protein: CSAGVPGSYGYTF
CDR3 DNA: TGCAGTGCTGGAGTACCCGGGAGCTATGGCTACACCTTC

D gene: .
clone size: few
J gene: TRBJ1-2
V gene: TRBV7-9
CDR3 protein: CASSQGHKGSKNYGYTF
CDR3 DNA: TGTGCCAGCAGCCAAGGCCATAAGGGAAGCAAAAACTATGGCTACACCTTC

D gene: .
clone size: .
J gene: TRBJ2-7
V gene: TRBV10-1
CDR3 protein: CASNRDSPAYEQYF
CDR3 DNA: TGCGCCAGCAACCGGGACTCGCCAGCCTACGAGCAGTACTTC

D gene: .
clone size: .
J gene: TRBJ2-7
V gene: TRBV2
CDR3 protein: CAWQGISYEQYF
CDR3 DNA: TGTGCCTGGCAGGGAATCTCCTACGAGCAGTACTTC

D gene: .
clone size: .
J gene: TRBJ2-3
V gene: TRBV2
CDR3 protein: CASTQRDTQYF
CDR3 DNA: TGTGCCAGCACTCAGAGAGATACGCAGTATTTT

D gene: TRBD2
clone size: .
J gene: TRBJ2-7
V gene: TRBV6-1
CDR3 protein: CASSEASGGAFEQYF
CDR3 DNA: TGTGCCAGCAGTGAAGCTAGCGGGGGGGCTTTCGAGCAGTACTTC

D gene: .
clone size: many
J gene: TRBJ2-5
V gene: TRBV19
CDR3 protein: CASSIDPGVKTQYF
CDR3 DNA: TGTGCCAGTAGTATAGATCCGGGGGTGAAGACCCAGTACTTC

D gene: .
clone size: many
J gene: TRBJ1-5
V gene: TRBV5-8
CDR3 protein: CASSLEVANQPQHF
CDR3 DNA: TGTGCCAGCAGCTTGGAGGTGGCCAATCAGCCCCAGCATTTT

D gene: TRBD2
clone size: .
J gene: TRBJ2-5
V gene: TRBV10-3
CDR3 protein: CASIRGLAGGLETQYF
CDR3 DNA: TGTGCCAGCATAAGGGGTCTAGCGGGGGGGCTGGAGACCCAGTACTTC

D gene: TRBD1
clone size: many
J gene: TRBJ1-5
V gene: TRBV15
CDR3 protein: CATSREGQYSNQPQHF
CDR3 DNA: TGTGCCACCAGCAGGGAGGGACAGTATAGCAATCAGCCCCAGCATTTT

D gene: TRBD1
clone size: many
J gene: TRBJ1-1
V gene: TRBV20-1
CDR3 protein: CSASNRGERNTEAFF
CDR3 DNA: TGCAGTGCTAGCAACAGGGGGGAAAGGAACACTGAAGCTTTCTTT

D gene: TRBD1
clone size: .
J gene: TRBJ2-7
V gene: TRBV7-9
CDR3 protein: CASSPGTGTYDQYF
CDR3 DNA: TGTGCCAGCAGTCCCGGGACAGGCACCTACGATCAGTACTTC

D gene: TRBD1
clone size: .
J gene: TRBJ2-1
V gene: TRBV19
CDR3 protein: CASSIGTGGNEQFF
CDR3 DNA: TGTGCCAGTAGTATTGGGACAGGGGGCAATGAGCAGTTCTTC

D gene: TRBD2
clone size: .
J gene: TRBJ2-5
V gene: TRBV12-3/TRBV12-4
CDR3 protein: CASKLGTSGDQETQYF
CDR3 DNA: TGTGCCAGCAAGCTTGGGACTAGCGGAGACCAAGAGACCCAGTACTTC

D gene: TRBD1
clone size: .
J gene: TRBJ1-3
V gene: TRBV2
CDR3 protein: CAWSAGQGYTIYF
CDR3 DNA: TGTGCCTGGAGTGCTGGACAGGGGTACACCATATATTTT

D gene: TRBD1
clone size: many
J gene: TRBJ2-5
V gene: TRBV20-1
CDR3 protein: CSATSPGTAGETQYF
CDR3 DNA: TGCAGTGCCACTTCGCCCGGGACAGCTGGGGAGACCCAGTACTTC

D gene: TRBD1
clone size: few
J gene: TRBJ2-5
V gene: TRBV7-6
CDR3 protein: CAWSASTGLGKTQYF
CDR3 DNA: TGTGCCTGGAGCGCCTCGACAGGGCTGGGAAAGACCCAGTACTTC

D gene: TRBD1
clone size: few
J gene: TRBJ2-1
V gene: TRBV7-2
CDR3 protein: CASRDRGTSEQFF
CDR3 DNA: TGTGCCAGCCGGGACAGGGGGACTAGTGAGCAGTTCTTC

D gene: TRBD2
clone size: .
J gene: TRBJ2-2
V gene: TRBV10-3
CDR3 protein: CAISDGGGNTGELFF
CDR3 DNA: TGTGCCATCAGTGACGGCGGGGGGAACACCGGGGAGCTGTTTTTT

D gene: .
clone size: few
J gene: TRBJ1-5
V gene: TRBV19
CDR3 protein: CASSIAHYSNQPQHF
CDR3 DNA: TGTGCCAGTAGTATAGCGCATTATAGCAATCAGCCCCAGCATTTT

D gene: .
clone size: many
J gene: TRBJ2-2
V gene: TRBV5-1
CDR3 protein: CASSLSWTEGELFF
CDR3 DNA: TGCGCCAGCAGCTTGTCCTGGACAGAAGGGGAGCTGTTTTTT

D gene: .
clone size: many
J gene: TRBJ1-2
V gene: TRBV29-1
CDR3 protein: CSVGDTYGYTF
CDR3 DNA: TGCAGCGTTGGGGACACTTATGGCTACACCTTC

D gene: TRBD2
clone size: many
J gene: TRBJ2-7
V gene: TRBV5-1
CDR3 protein: CASRSLAGDSYEQYF
CDR3 DNA: TGCGCCAGCAGGTCACTAGCGGGAGATTCCTACGAGCAGTACTTC

D gene: .
clone size: .
J gene: TRBJ2-1
V gene: TRBV20-1
CDR3 protein: CSASGERAMVEQFF
CDR3 DNA: TGCAGTGCTAGTGGGGAGCGGGCGATGGTTGAGCAGTTCTTC

D gene: .
clone size: many
J gene: TRBJ2-6
V gene: TRBV12-3/TRBV12-4
CDR3 protein: CASSETSSGANVLTF
CDR3 DNA: TGTGCCAGCAGTGAGACCTCCTCTGGGGCCAACGTCCTGACTTTC

D gene: .
clone size: .
J gene: TRBJ2-7
V gene: TRBV2
CDR3 protein: CASRISRGLIPYEQYF
CDR3 DNA: TGTGCCAGCAGAATCTCGAGGGGACTGATCCCCTACGAGCAGTACTTC

D gene: .
clone size: once
J gene: TRBJ1-2
V gene: TRBV30
CDR3 protein: CAWSTRGYGYTF
CDR3 DNA: TGTGCCTGGAGTACCCGGGGGTATGGCTACACCTTC

D gene: .
clone size: few
J gene: TRBJ2-3
V gene: TRBV7-9
CDR3 protein: CASSTGRLSTDTQYF
CDR3 DNA: TGTGCCAGCAGCACCGGACGGCTTAGCACAGATACGCAGTATTTT

D gene: .
clone size: few
J gene: TRBJ2-2
V gene: TRBV4-2
CDR3 protein: CASSQVKAKHTGELFF
CDR3 DNA: TGTGCCAGCAGCCAAGTGAAAGCGAAACACACCGGGGAGCTGTTTTTT

D gene: .
clone size: .
J gene: TRBJ2-5
V gene: TRBV9
CDR3 protein: CASSGGTYRETQYF
CDR3 DNA: TGTGCCAGCAGCGGGGGGACGTACCGAGAGACCCAGTACTTC

D gene: .
clone size: many
J gene: TRBJ1-2
V gene: TRBV12-3/TRBV12-4
CDR3 protein: CASSPSYGYTF
CDR3 DNA: TGTGCCAGCAGTCCGAGCTATGGCTACACCTTC

D gene: .
clone size: .
J gene: TRBJ1-5
V gene: TRBV12-3/TRBV12-4
CDR3 protein: CASSYVGRPQHF
CDR3 DNA: TGTGCCAGCAGTTACGTGGGGAGGCCCCAGCATTTT

D gene: .
clone size: .
J gene: TRBJ1-2
V gene: TRBV29-1
CDR3 protein: CSVEGIFYGYTF
CDR3 DNA: TGCAGCGTTGAAGGGATTTTCTATGGCTACACCTTC

D gene: TRBD2
clone size: .
J gene: TRBJ2-7
V gene: TRBV20-1
CDR3 protein: CSARRGTSGYEQYF
CDR3 DNA: TGCAGTGCTAGAAGGGGGACTAGCGGGTACGAGCAGTACTTC

D gene: .
clone size: few
J gene: TRBJ1-5
V gene: TRBV19
CDR3 protein: CASSIVGGDDSNQPQHF
CDR3 DNA: TGTGCCAGTAGTATAGTTGGAGGAGACGATAGCAATCAGCCCCAGCATTTT

D gene: .
clone size: .
J gene: TRBJ1-5
V gene: TRBV7-9
CDR3 protein: CASSNISLKGPYLDSNQPQHF
CDR3 DNA: TGTGCCAGCAGCAACATTAGCTTGAAGGGGCCATACCTGGATAGCAATCAGCCCCAGCATTTT